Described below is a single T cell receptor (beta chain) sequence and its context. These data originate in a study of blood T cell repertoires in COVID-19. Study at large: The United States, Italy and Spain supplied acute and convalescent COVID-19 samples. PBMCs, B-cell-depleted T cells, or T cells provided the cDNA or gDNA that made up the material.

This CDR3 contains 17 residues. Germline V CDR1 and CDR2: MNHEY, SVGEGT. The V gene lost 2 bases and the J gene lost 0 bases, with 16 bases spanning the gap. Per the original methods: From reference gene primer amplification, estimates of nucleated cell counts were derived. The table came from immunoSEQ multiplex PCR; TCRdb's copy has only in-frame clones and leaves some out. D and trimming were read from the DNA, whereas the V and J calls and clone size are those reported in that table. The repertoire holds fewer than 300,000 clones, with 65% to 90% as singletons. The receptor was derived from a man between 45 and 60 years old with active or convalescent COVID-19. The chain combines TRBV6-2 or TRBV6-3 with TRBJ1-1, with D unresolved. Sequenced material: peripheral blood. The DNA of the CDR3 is TGTGCCAGCAGTTACCGCCGTTTCTCCAGGTTGAACACTGAAGCTTTCTTT. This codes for CASSYRRFSRLNTEAFF.